The T cell receptor (beta chain) under discussion was sequenced for a study of post-analysis software for immune sequencing data. Findings and limits, study-wide: Normalized Chao1 diversity was significantly reduced in patients versus controls. Elevated frequency relative to controls characterized a handful of TRBV segments in patients, TRBV5-6, TRBV5-1 and TRBV20-1 among them.

This clonotype was seen a handful of times. What it recognizes is unknown. Unique molecular identifiers tagged the TCR beta cDNA libraries. TCRdb reprocessed the PCR reads via MiXCR and lists one record per CDR3 protein. The table has roughly 800,000 distinct CDR3 sequences, around 50% seen once. Looked up from germline, CDR1 is MNHEY and CDR2 is SMNVEV (reference sequence). CDR3 length: 13 residues. The V segment lost 10 bases and the J segment 4 bases; nucleotides outside the gene matches: 8. The TCR comes from a girl between 10 and 17 years old with multiple sclerosis. The V and J genes are TRBV27 and TRBJ1-2; 8 bases are a match to TRBD1. The material sequenced was blood. CDR3: CAISQGAGYGYTF. The CDR3 DNA follows: TGTGCCATCTCTCAGGGGGCGGGCTATGGCTACACCTTC.